Listed below are T cell receptor beta chains from one sample, sequenced in a study of T cells in Graves' hyperthyroidism and ophthalmopathy. One entry per CDR3 protein, called by TCRdb with MiXCR from the multiplex PCR reads. In the table there are roughly 570,000 distinct CDR3 sequences, just over 45% of which are singletons. The specimen was peripheral blood or thyroid tissue (not recorded which). All receptors come from an adult woman with Graves' disease, either hyperthyroidism or ophthalmopathy (not recorded which). Each CDR3 is given with its conserved first and last residue. Each record gives: V gene, J gene, clone size, CDR3 length, D gene, CDR3 protein, CDR3 DNA. A D gene is named only where the DNA matches it firmly. For some rows the clone size is stated as once, few or many, or as a class when expanded; others skip it.

V gene: TRBV29-1
J gene: TRBJ2-7
clone size: -
CDR3 length: 14
D gene: -
CDR3 protein: CSYKGRDGSYEQYF
CDR3 DNA: TGCAGCTACAAGGGACGGGACGGTTCCTACGAGCAGTACTTC

V gene: TRBV15
J gene: TRBJ1-6
clone size: -
CDR3 length: 15
D gene: -
CDR3 protein: CATSRDVGAHSPLHF
CDR3 DNA: TGTGCCACCAGCAGAGACGTGGGGGCTCATTCACCCCTCCACTTT

V gene: TRBV29-1
J gene: TRBJ1-1
clone size: -
CDR3 length: 11
D gene: -
CDR3 protein: CSVEPRNEAFF
CDR3 DNA: TGCAGCGTTGAACCCAGGAATGAAGCTTTCTTT

V gene: TRBV12-3/TRBV12-4
J gene: TRBJ1-2
clone size: many
CDR3 length: 15
D gene: TRBD1
CDR3 protein: CASSNRTGANYGYTF
CDR3 DNA: TGTGCCAGCAGTAATCGGACAGGAGCTAACTATGGCTACACCTTC

V gene: TRBV7-9
J gene: TRBJ2-5
clone size: -
CDR3 length: 14
D gene: TRBD2
CDR3 protein: CATHPGTSAETQYF
CDR3 DNA: TGTGCCACCCACCCGGGGACTAGCGCCGAGACCCAGTACTTC

V gene: TRBV20-1
J gene: TRBJ2-7
clone size: many
CDR3 length: 13
D gene: -
CDR3 protein: CTAERRRFYEQYF
CDR3 DNA: TGCACCGCGGAGAGGCGGAGATTCTACGAGCAGTACTTC

V gene: TRBV10-3
J gene: TRBJ2-6
clone size: many
CDR3 length: 18
D gene: TRBD2
CDR3 protein: CASQAAGAGYSGANVLTF
CDR3 DNA: TGTGCCTCCCAAGCAGCGGGAGCGGGATACTCTGGGGCCAACGTCCTGACTTTC

V gene: TRBV7-9
J gene: TRBJ2-5
clone size: -
CDR3 length: 14
D gene: TRBD1
CDR3 protein: CASRPDRGEETQYF
CDR3 DNA: TGTGCCAGCAGACCCGACAGGGGGGAAGAGACCCAGTACTTC

V gene: TRBV5-5
J gene: TRBJ1-5
clone size: many
CDR3 length: 14
D gene: -
CDR3 protein: CASSAEVSNQPQHF
CDR3 DNA: TGTGCCAGCAGCGCCGAAGTTAGCAATCAGCCCCAGCATTTT

V gene: TRBV12-3/TRBV12-4
J gene: TRBJ2-1
clone size: -
CDR3 length: 15
D gene: -
CDR3 protein: CASSLIASPHNEQFF
CDR3 DNA: TGTGCCAGCAGTTTAATAGCATCCCCCCACAATGAGCAGTTCTTC

V gene: TRBV30
J gene: TRBJ1-1
clone size: few
CDR3 length: 13
D gene: -
CDR3 protein: CAWSQGEYTEAFF
CDR3 DNA: TGTGCCTGGAGTCAGGGCGAATACACTGAAGCTTTCTTT

V gene: TRBV9
J gene: TRBJ1-5
clone size: many
CDR3 length: 14
D gene: -
CDR3 protein: CASSVAPRDQPQHF
CDR3 DNA: TGTGCCAGCAGCGTAGCCCCACGAGATCAGCCCCAGCATTTT

V gene: TRBV6-1
J gene: TRBJ1-5
clone size: many
CDR3 length: 13
D gene: -
CDR3 protein: CASTPVRNQPQHF
CDR3 DNA: TGTGCCAGCACCCCGGTGAGGAATCAGCCCCAGCATTTT

V gene: TRBV24-1
J gene: TRBJ2-2
clone size: many
CDR3 length: 16
D gene: -
CDR3 protein: CATSDVGGSKAGELFF
CDR3 DNA: TGTGCCACCAGTGATGTTGGGGGAAGTAAGGCCGGGGAGCTGTTTTTT

V gene: TRBV2
J gene: TRBJ1-1
clone size: many
CDR3 length: 14
D gene: TRBD1
CDR3 protein: CARQGPWSDTEAFF
CDR3 DNA: TGTGCCAGACAGGGGCCATGGTCGGACACTGAAGCTTTCTTT

V gene: TRBV10-3
J gene: TRBJ2-5
clone size: few
CDR3 length: 14
D gene: -
CDR3 protein: CAISESSGRETQYF
CDR3 DNA: TGTGCCATCAGTGAGTCATCAGGGCGAGAGACCCAGTACTTC

V gene: TRBV15
J gene: TRBJ1-5
clone size: -
CDR3 length: 17
D gene: TRBD1
CDR3 protein: CATSRDQGGFGNQPQHF
CDR3 DNA: TGTGCCACCAGCAGAGATCAGGGGGGTTTTGGCAATCAGCCCCAGCATTTT

V gene: TRBV3-1
J gene: TRBJ1-1
clone size: -
CDR3 length: 17
D gene: -
CDR3 protein: CASSQGYIAERAAEAFF
CDR3 DNA: TGTGCCAGCAGCCAAGGGTATATCGCCGAGAGGGCGGCGGAAGCTTTCTTT

V gene: TRBV5-4
J gene: TRBJ2-5
clone size: once
CDR3 length: 18
D gene: -
CDR3 protein: CASSFTGSGYTVQETQYF
CDR3 DNA: TGTGCCAGCAGTTTTACAGGGAGCGGCTACACAGTCCAAGAGACCCAGTACTTC

V gene: TRBV5-4
J gene: TRBJ1-1
clone size: many
CDR3 length: 13
D gene: -
CDR3 protein: CASTGQGGTEAFF
CDR3 DNA: TGTGCCAGCACCGGGCAAGGCGGCACTGAAGCTTTCTTT

V gene: TRBV5-6
J gene: TRBJ1-1
clone size: -
CDR3 length: 13
D gene: TRBD1
CDR3 protein: CASSLGTGLGAFF
CDR3 DNA: TGTGCCAGCAGCTTAGGGACAGGGTTGGGGGCTTTCTTT

V gene: TRBV20-1
J gene: TRBJ2-7
clone size: few
CDR3 length: 14
D gene: -
CDR3 protein: CSALTLEVGGEQYF
CDR3 DNA: TGCAGTGCTCTGACCCTCGAAGTTGGGGGCGAGCAGTACTTC

V gene: TRBV6-1
J gene: TRBJ2-5
clone size: few
CDR3 length: 14
D gene: TRBD1
CDR3 protein: CASKGKGGRETQYF
CDR3 DNA: TGTGCCAGCAAGGGCAAAGGGGGCCGGGAGACCCAGTACTTC

V gene: TRBV3-1
J gene: TRBJ1-2
clone size: many
CDR3 length: 13
D gene: -
CDR3 protein: CASSRGGIDGYTF
CDR3 DNA: TGTGCCAGCAGCCGTGGGGGAATCGATGGCTACACCTTC

V gene: TRBV10-2
J gene: TRBJ1-1
clone size: once
CDR3 length: 11
D gene: -
CDR3 protein: CASRAGFEAFF
CDR3 DNA: TGCGCCAGCCGGGCGGGCTTTGAAGCTTTCTTT

V gene: TRBV12-3/TRBV12-4
J gene: TRBJ2-5
clone size: -
CDR3 length: 16
D gene: TRBD2
CDR3 protein: CASSQGTSGSKETQYF
CDR3 DNA: TGTGCCAGCAGTCAAGGGACTAGCGGGAGTAAGGAGACCCAGTACTTC

V gene: TRBV25-1
J gene: TRBJ2-5
clone size: -
CDR3 length: 11
D gene: TRBD1
CDR3 protein: CGNRGQETQYF
CDR3 DNA: TGTGGCAACAGGGGCCAAGAGACCCAGTACTTC

V gene: TRBV7-2
J gene: TRBJ2-7
clone size: -
CDR3 length: 16
D gene: TRBD2
CDR3 protein: CASSQVGLAEPYEQYF
CDR3 DNA: TGTGCCAGCAGCCAAGTGGGACTAGCGGAGCCCTACGAGCAGTACTTC

V gene: TRBV3-1
J gene: TRBJ1-1
clone size: -
CDR3 length: 13
D gene: -
CDR3 protein: CASSQAFGLEAFF
CDR3 DNA: TGTGCCAGCAGCCAAGCCTTCGGACTTGAAGCTTTCTTT

V gene: TRBV24-1
J gene: TRBJ2-2
clone size: many
CDR3 length: 14
D gene: -
CDR3 protein: CATSSGWNTGELFF
CDR3 DNA: TGTGCCACCAGTTCAGGTTGGAACACCGGGGAGCTGTTTTTT

V gene: TRBV20-1
J gene: TRBJ2-7
clone size: -
CDR3 length: 11
D gene: -
CDR3 protein: CSARDRGELYF
CDR3 DNA: TGCAGTGCTAGGGATCGCGGGGAGCTGTACTTC

V gene: TRBV5-6
J gene: TRBJ1-1
clone size: many
CDR3 length: 16
D gene: -
CDR3 protein: CASSLLNPRVNTEAFF
CDR3 DNA: TGTGCCAGCAGCTTGCTGAATCCTCGGGTGAACACTGAAGCTTTCTTT

V gene: TRBV27
J gene: TRBJ2-6
clone size: many
CDR3 length: 16
D gene: TRBD2
CDR3 protein: CATLGLAGAGANVLTF
CDR3 DNA: TGTGCCACCCTGGGACTAGCGGGAGCTGGGGCCAACGTCCTGACTTTC

V gene: TRBV7-8
J gene: TRBJ2-1
clone size: -
CDR3 length: 15
D gene: -
CDR3 protein: CASSSPTGAAKEQFF
CDR3 DNA: TGTGCCAGCAGCTCGCCTACGGGGGCTGCTAAAGAGCAGTTCTTC

V gene: TRBV15
J gene: TRBJ1-2
clone size: -
CDR3 length: 16
D gene: -
CDR3 protein: CATSRVGLAGDFAYTF
CDR3 DNA: TGTGCCACCAGCAGAGTAGGTCTAGCGGGAGACTTTGCCTACACCTTC

V gene: TRBV28
J gene: TRBJ2-2
clone size: -
CDR3 length: 16
D gene: TRBD2
CDR3 protein: CASSVDFGSGSVELFF
CDR3 DNA: TGTGCCAGCAGTGTGGACTTCGGTAGCGGGAGTGTGGAGCTGTTTTTT

V gene: TRBV12-3/TRBV12-4
J gene: TRBJ2-7
clone size: -
CDR3 length: 14
D gene: -
CDR3 protein: CASRGGGSSYEQYF
CDR3 DNA: TGTGCCAGCAGGGGCGGGGGCAGTTCCTACGAGCAGTACTTC

V gene: TRBV13
J gene: TRBJ2-5
clone size: many
CDR3 length: 15
D gene: -
CDR3 protein: CASSSGHFNEETQYF
CDR3 DNA: TGTGCCAGCAGCTCCGGACACTTCAACGAAGAGACCCAGTACTTC

V gene: TRBV4-3
J gene: TRBJ1-2
clone size: -
CDR3 length: 16
D gene: -
CDR3 protein: CASSQDPGAVNYGYTF
CDR3 DNA: TGCGCCAGCAGCCAAGATCCGGGGGCCGTGAACTATGGCTACACCTTC

V gene: TRBV10-2
J gene: TRBJ1-3
clone size: many
CDR3 length: 14
D gene: -
CDR3 protein: CASSRTGTVNTIYF
CDR3 DNA: TGCGCCAGCAGTAGAACCGGGACTGTGAACACCATATATTTT

V gene: TRBV12-3/TRBV12-4
J gene: TRBJ2-7
clone size: few
CDR3 length: 15
D gene: -
CDR3 protein: CASSGASLLASEQYF
CDR3 DNA: TGTGCCAGCAGTGGTGCTAGTCTTCTAGCTTCCGAGCAGTACTTC

V gene: TRBV11-2
J gene: TRBJ2-5
clone size: many
CDR3 length: 15
D gene: TRBD2
CDR3 protein: CASSSGLAGRETQYF
CDR3 DNA: TGTGCCAGCAGCTCGGGACTAGCGGGAAGAGAGACCCAGTACTTC

V gene: TRBV6-1
J gene: TRBJ2-5
clone size: many
CDR3 length: 14
D gene: TRBD1
CDR3 protein: CASSEGTGWETQYF
CDR3 DNA: TGTGCCAGCAGTGAAGGGACAGGTTGGGAGACCCAGTACTTC

V gene: TRBV7-3
J gene: TRBJ2-3
clone size: -
CDR3 length: 15
D gene: -
CDR3 protein: CASSFQGSSTDTQYF
CDR3 DNA: TGTGCCAGCAGCTTTCAGGGGTCCTCCACAGATACGCAGTATTTT

V gene: TRBV5-1
J gene: TRBJ2-7
clone size: few
CDR3 length: 15
D gene: -
CDR3 protein: CASSQDRGGTYEQYF
CDR3 DNA: TGCGCCAGCAGCCAAGATAGGGGGGGCACCTACGAGCAGTACTTC

V gene: TRBV11-3
J gene: TRBJ2-5
clone size: many
CDR3 length: 13
D gene: -
CDR3 protein: CASSLRLWETQYF
CDR3 DNA: TGTGCCAGCAGCCTTAGGCTATGGGAGACCCAGTACTTC

V gene: TRBV6-5
J gene: TRBJ1-5
clone size: many
CDR3 length: 13
D gene: -
CDR3 protein: CASGMGRNQPQHF
CDR3 DNA: TGTGCCAGCGGGATGGGGCGAAATCAGCCCCAGCATTTT

V gene: TRBV24-1
J gene: TRBJ2-7
clone size: -
CDR3 length: 14
D gene: -
CDR3 protein: CAISVGDTSYEQYF
CDR3 DNA: TGTGCCATCAGCGTTGGGGACACCTCCTACGAGCAGTACTTC

V gene: TRBV11-2
J gene: TRBJ1-5
clone size: -
CDR3 length: 14
D gene: -
CDR3 protein: CASSLNSVHQPQHF
CDR3 DNA: TGTGCCAGCAGCCTCAACAGTGTTCATCAGCCCCAGCATTTT

V gene: TRBV7-2
J gene: TRBJ1-1
clone size: -
CDR3 length: 14
D gene: -
CDR3 protein: CASRIVTGNTEAFF
CDR3 DNA: TGTGCCAGCAGAATCGTTACAGGGAACACTGAAGCTTTCTTT

V gene: TRBV2
J gene: TRBJ1-6
clone size: -
CDR3 length: 13
D gene: -
CDR3 protein: CASTDGAESPLHF
CDR3 DNA: TGTGCCAGCACCGACGGAGCAGAATCACCCCTCCACTTT

V gene: TRBV7-2
J gene: TRBJ1-6
clone size: -
CDR3 length: 14
D gene: -
CDR3 protein: CASSLETVTSPLHF
CDR3 DNA: TGTGCCAGCAGCTTAGAGACAGTTACTTCACCCCTCCACTTT

V gene: TRBV9
J gene: TRBJ2-5
clone size: once
CDR3 length: 17
D gene: -
CDR3 protein: CASSAPGEWGHQEAQYF
CDR3 DNA: TGTGCCAGCAGCGCCCCAGGGGAGTGGGGCCACCAAGAGGCCCAGTACTTC

V gene: TRBV27
J gene: TRBJ1-2
clone size: many
CDR3 length: 14
D gene: -
CDR3 protein: CASSSPGRGYGYTF
CDR3 DNA: TGTGCCAGCAGTTCCCCGGGTAGGGGCTATGGCTACACCTTC

V gene: TRBV20-1
J gene: TRBJ2-7
clone size: many
CDR3 length: 15
D gene: TRBD2
CDR3 protein: CSATSGTSGYYEQYF
CDR3 DNA: TGCAGTGCTACCTCCGGGACTAGCGGGTACTACGAGCAGTACTTC

V gene: TRBV12-3/TRBV12-4
J gene: TRBJ1-2
clone size: -
CDR3 length: 12
D gene: -
CDR3 protein: CASSLASAGYTF
CDR3 DNA: TGTGCCAGCAGTTTAGCCTCCGCGGGCTACACCTTC

V gene: TRBV20-1
J gene: TRBJ1-3
clone size: -
CDR3 length: 12
D gene: -
CDR3 protein: CSAIGGKETIYF
CDR3 DNA: TGCAGTGCTATTGGCGGAAAAGAGACCATATATTTT